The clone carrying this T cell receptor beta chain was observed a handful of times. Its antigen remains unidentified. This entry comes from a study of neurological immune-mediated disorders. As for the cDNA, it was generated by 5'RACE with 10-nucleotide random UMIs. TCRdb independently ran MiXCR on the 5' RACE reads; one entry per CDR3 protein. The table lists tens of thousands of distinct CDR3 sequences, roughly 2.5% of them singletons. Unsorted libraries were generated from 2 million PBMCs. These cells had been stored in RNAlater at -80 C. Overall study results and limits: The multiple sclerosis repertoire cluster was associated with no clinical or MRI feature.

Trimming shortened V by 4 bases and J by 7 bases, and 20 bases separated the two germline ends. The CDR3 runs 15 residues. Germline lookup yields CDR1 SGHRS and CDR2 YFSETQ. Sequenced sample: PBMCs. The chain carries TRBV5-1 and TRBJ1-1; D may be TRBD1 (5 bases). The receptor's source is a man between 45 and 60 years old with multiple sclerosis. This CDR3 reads CASSLGGWGRGEAFF. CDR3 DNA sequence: TGCGCCAGCAGCCTGGGGGGGTGGGGTCGAGGTGAAGCTTTCTTT.